This T cell receptor beta chain was sequenced for a study of CD8+CD57+ T cells in acquired aplastic anemia. The study, taken as a whole, reports: Shared by patients and controls, 25 to 30 CD8+ CDR3s were abundant in patients.

The CDR3 totals 18 residues. Germline values: CDR1 ENHRY, CDR2 SYGVKD. With 0 bases removed from V and 10 bases from J, the gap between germline ends came to 22 bases. Details on this clonotype: Its antigen remains unknown.

The patients chosen for sequencing had shown expansion of CD8+CD57+ cells (detected by flow cytometry). The TCR beta profiling, which covered VDJ combination and CDR3 sequence, was carried out using genomic DNA as the template. TCRdb reprocessed the reads with MiXCR, giving one entry per CDR3 protein. The sample includes 95,000 to 150,000 distinct CDR3 sequences, almost 40% of them seen just once. The gene calls are TRBV10-3 and TRBJ1-6, with D tentatively TRBD1 (5 bases). The sequencing sample was made of sorted CD4+, CD8+, or CD8+CD57+ T cells (not recorded which) from PBMCs. The clonotype originates from a human donor with aplastic anemia. CDR3 in DNA: TGTGCCATCAGTGAGTCGGTGGGGGGTCCTATAACTTCATCACCCCTCCACTTT. Encoded protein: CAISESVGGPITSSPLHF.